One and the same sample provided the 25 T cell receptor beta chains below, sequenced in a study of preoperative IRX-2 immunotherapy in early breast cancer (dated by TCRdb to between 2018 and 2021). Library preparation was by the immunoSEQ multiplex PCR assay. TCRdb limited this immuneACCESS table to in-frame rearrangements with V and J called. A share of clones is missing; checked studies link under half to unresolved V genes, and the rest is unexplained. Within this sample are some 99,000 clones, with roughly 88% of them counted one time only. Roughly 2% of the sample belongs to the ten largest clones. The intended sense of this specimen's treatment or condition label: preoperative locoregional IRX-2 cytokine immunotherapy. This specimen was tumor tissue, taken after IRX-2 immunotherapy. Receptors originate from a human donor with breast cancer.

The chain couples TRBV18 to TRBJ2-6, with 9 bases aligning to TRBD1. The CDR3 length is 19 residues. V lost 4 bases to trimming and J lost 0 bases; unmatched junction nucleotides: 10. CDR1 is KGHSH and CDR2 is LQKENI in the germline V gene. The DNA of the CDR3 is TGTGCCAGCTCACAACTGACAGGGGGGGGCCCCTCTGGGGCCAACGTCCTGACTTTC. Protein: CASSQLTGGGPSGANVLTF.

The chain combines TRBV10-3 with TRBJ1-1; possibly TRBD1 for D (5 bases). There are 14 residues in the CDR3. The germline CDR1 and CDR2 sequences are ENHRY and SYGVKD. Trimming left V 2 bases short and J 1 base short, with 8 bases between. The CDR3 nucleotides read TGTGCCATCAGTGAGAGACAGTCGAACACTGAAGCTTTCTTT. It encodes CAISERQSNTEAFF.

The genes are TRBV28 and TRBJ2-7; TRBD2 is a possible D gene (5 bases). The CDR3 loop spans 14 amino acids. Trimming cost V 5 bases and J 3 bases, with 14 bases left between them. The germline V gene encodes CDR1 MDHEN and CDR2 SYDVKM. The CDR3 spells CASSLRPGIYEQYF. CDR3 in DNA: TGTGCCAGCAGTCTACGCCCCGGGATCTACGAGCAGTACTTC. The full variable domain, in which reference TRBV28 and TRBJ2-7 provide the parts outside the CDR3, is DVKVTQSSRYLVKRTGEKVFLECVQDMDHENMFWYRQDPGLGLRLIYFSYDVKMKEKGDIPEGYSVSREKKERFSLILESASTNQTSMYLCASSLRPGIYEQYFGPGTRLTVT.

This clone was detected once. The V and J genes are TRBV28 and TRBJ1-2; D is undetermined. The CDR3 is 13 residues long. Germline V CDR1 and CDR2: MDHEN, SYDVKM. V shed 3 bases and J shed 4 bases, with 9 bases lying between them. The CDR3 loop is CASSLGLVYGYTF. CDR3 coding DNA: TGTGCCAGCAGTTTGGGTCTCGTCTATGGCTACACCTTC.

This sequence joins TRBV5-1 and TRBJ2-5, with 7 bases that match TRBD2. The CDR3 is made up of 17 amino acids. CDR1 SGHRS and CDR2 YFSETQ come from the germline V gene. V trimming: 0 bases; J trimming: 0 bases; junction bases outside the gene matches: 8. The CDR3 bases are TGCGCCAGCAGCTTGGCCTCGGCTAGCGGATACCAAGAGACCCAGTACTTC. Its protein product is CASSLASASGYQETQYF.

The rearrangement uses TRBV18 and TRBJ2-7; D remains unclear. Germline lookup yields CDR1 KGHSH and CDR2 LQKENI. V lost 3 bases to trimming and J lost 2 bases, with 8 bases between them. The CDR3 is made up of 13 amino acids. CDR3 in DNA: TGTGCCAGCTCACCGTCCCCCACCTACGAGCAGTACTTC. Translation: CASSPSPTYEQYF.

This chain connects TRBV19 to TRBJ1-1; D remains unclear. CDR3 length equals 13 residues. Per the germline V gene, CDR1 is LNHDA and CDR2 is SQIVND (reference sequence). The germline V and J ends were trimmed by 1 base and 3 bases, with 6 bases remaining between them. The CDR3 nucleotides read TGTGCCAGTAGTATAGCGCGGTACACTGAAGCTTTCTTT. Protein product: CASSIARYTEAFF. Full variable domain (remainder filled in from reference TRBV19 and TRBJ1-1): DGGITQSPKYLFRKEGQNVTLSCEQNLNHDAMYWYRQDPGQGLRLIYYSQIVNDFQKGDIAEGYSVSREKKESFPLTVTSAQKNPTAFYLCASSIARYTEAFFGQGTRLTVV.

The chain combines TRBV6-8 with TRBJ1-3; D unresolved. V was clipped by 5 bases and J by 2 bases, with 10 bases between them. Germline V gene lookup returns CDR1 MNHGY and CDR2 SAAAGT. The CDR3 runs 14 residues. The CDR3 coding sequence is TGTGCCAGCAGTGAGACCGCTGCTGGAAACACCATATATTTT. The encoded protein is CASSETAAGNTIYF.

The J gene is TRBJ2-2, the V gene TRBV18; 8 nucleotides match TRBD1. V gave up 4 bases and J gave up 6 bases; unmatched junction bases: 1. The CDR3 has 13 amino acids. Germline V gives CDR1 KGHSH, CDR2 LQKENI. CDR3: CASSRQGSGELFF. As DNA, the CDR3 is TGTGCCAGCTCACGACAGGGGTCCGGGGAGCTGTTTTTT.

CDR3 sequence: CASTLGTNQPQHF. In nucleotides, the CDR3 is TGTGCCAGCACCTTGGGAACTAATCAGCCCCAGCATTTT. The chain uses TRBV28 and TRBJ1-5; D remains unclear. This CDR3 comprises 13 residues. Per germline, CDR1 MDHEN and CDR2 SYDVKM. V dropped 7 bases and J dropped 4 bases, with 11 bases sitting between them. The complete variable domain, with remaining parts taken from reference TRBV28 and TRBJ1-5, reads DVKVTQSSRYLVKRTGEKVFLECVQDMDHENMFWYRQDPGLGLRLIYFSYDVKMKEKGDIPEGYSVSREKKERFSLILESASTNQTSMYLCASTLGTNQPQHFGDGTRLSIL.

This clone occurred a few times. The rearrangement links TRBV6-8 to TRBJ1-2; TRBD1 agrees at 9 bases. The CDR3 covers 14 residues. CDR1 MNHGY and CDR2 SAAAGT come from the germline V gene. The V gene end was trimmed by 6 bases and the J gene end by 7 bases; junction bases not matched to a gene: 9. The CDR3 loop reads CASSDGQGMGGYTF. The CDR3 region has the DNA TGTGCCAGCAGCGACGGACAGGGGATGGGTGGCTACACCTTC.

V usage is TRBV19 and J usage is TRBJ1-5; perhaps TRBD1 as D (5 bases). Germline-derived CDR1 and CDR2 are LNHDA and SQIVND (reference sequence). The CDR3 runs to 13 residues. The V gene lost 5 bases and the J gene lost 9 bases, with 14 bases spanning the gap. The CDR3 loop is CASSGSGPRPQHF. The CDR3 bases are TGTGCCAGTAGTGGCTCGGGGCCGAGGCCCCAGCATTTT. Full variable domain (missing parts from reference TRBV19 and TRBJ1-5): DGGITQSPKYLFRKEGQNVTLSCEQNLNHDAMYWYRQDPGQGLRLIYYSQIVNDFQKGDIAEGYSVSREKKESFPLTVTSAQKNPTAFYLCASSGSGPRPQHFGDGTRLSIL.

This CDR3 reads CASSPGRLNQPQHF. CDR3 DNA sequence: TGTGCCAGCAGCCCCGGACGGCTCAATCAGCCCCAGCATTTT. The chain couples TRBV11-3 to TRBJ1-5; D gene unclear. Trimming shortened V by 5 bases and J by 3 bases, and 11 bases separated the two germline ends. The CDR3 consists of 14 residues. In germline, CDR1 is SGHNT, CDR2 YENEEA.

This clone was seen only a few times. The chain joins TRBV12-5 to TRBJ1-1; D is unresolved. In germline, CDR1 is LGHNT, CDR2 FRNRAP. The CDR3 totals 18 residues. Trimming pared 0 bases from V and 2 bases from J, leaving 19 bases between. The CDR3 loop reads CASGLVLGVGPGNTEAFF. In nucleotides, the CDR3 is TGTGCTAGTGGTTTGGTACTCGGGGTGGGTCCTGGAAACACTGAAGCTTTCTTT.

The rearrangement joins TRBV28 to TRBJ2-7; D remains ambiguous. Germline lookup yields CDR1 MDHEN and CDR2 SYDVKM. The CDR3 spans 12 residues. V was shortened by 4 bases and J by 6 bases, with 10 bases between the two germline ends. The CDR3: CASSSGVLEQYF. For the CDR3, the DNA is TGTGCCAGCAGTTCTGGAGTCCTCGAGCAGTACTTC.

The V gene is TRBV5-1, the J gene TRBJ2-1, with 10 positions matching TRBD2. There are 14 residues in the CDR3. The junction had 8 bases not matched to a gene; V was cut back by 8 bases and J by 6 bases. Germline CDR1 is SGHRS and CDR2 is YFSETQ. CDR3 nucleotide sequence: TGCGCCAGTTCAGCGGGGGGGCCGATCAATGAGCAGTTCTTC. Translation gives CASSAGGPINEQFF.

V is TRBV5-1 and J is TRBJ2-1, with a tentative D call TRBD2 (6 bases). The CDR3 length is 15 residues. Germline CDR1 and CDR2: SGHRS and YFSETQ. V was trimmed by 0 bases and J by 2 bases, leaving 9 bases between them. CDR3 loop: CASSLVAGPYNEQFF. CDR3 nucleotide sequence: TGCGCCAGCAGCTTGGTGGCGGGACCCTACAATGAGCAGTTCTTC. Full variable domain (outside the CDR3, taken from reference TRBV5-1 and TRBJ2-1): KAGVTQTPRYLIKTRGQQVTLSCSPISGHRSVSWYQQTPGQGLQFLFEYFSETQRNKGNFPGRFSGRQFSNSRSEMNVSTLELGDSALYLCASSLVAGPYNEQFFGPGTRLTVL.

This clone is a singleton in its sample. The V and J genes are TRBV7-1 and TRBJ2-7; perhaps TRBD1 as D (5 bases). Being an ORF, TRBV7-1 has a function that is uncertain. The CDR3 contains 13 residues. Between the trimmed V and J ends, which lost 6 bases and 3 bases, there was a span of 12 bases. This CDR3 reads CASSEDRHYEQYF. CDR3 coding DNA: TGTGCCAGCAGTGAAGACAGACACTACGAGCAGTACTTC.

This rearrangement joins TRBV6-8 to TRBJ1-5, with a possible D match to TRBD1 (6 bases). This CDR3 contains 15 residues. CDR1 and CDR2 from the germline V gene are MNHGY and SAAAGT. V shed 6 bases and J shed 1 base, with 13 bases lying between them. The CDR3 coding sequence is TGTGCCAGCAGAGAACAGGGCGAGAGCAATCAGCCCCAGCATTTT. It codes for CASREQGESNQPQHF.

The chain links TRBV4-1 to TRBJ2-6; the D gene is possibly TRBD2 (5 bases). V dropped 0 bases and J dropped 2 bases, with 11 bases sitting between them. Germline-derived CDR1 and CDR2 are MGHRA and YSYEKL. This CDR3 contains 17 residues. The CDR3 spells CASSQEPSGAGANVLTF. The CDR3 DNA sequence: TGCGCCAGCAGCCAAGAGCCGTCCGGGGCTGGGGCCAACGTCCTGACTTTC.

Only a few counts were recorded for this clone. The CDR3 loop reads CASSQALAGVTGELFF. As DNA, the CDR3 is TGTGCCAGCAGCCAAGCACTAGCGGGAGTCACCGGGGAGCTGTTTTTT. This chain connects TRBV14 to TRBJ2-2, with 11 bases matching TRBD2. J was trimmed by 4 bases and V by 1 base; bases with no gene match: 2. The CDR3 consists of 16 residues. The germline CDR1 and CDR2 sequences are SGHDN and FVKESK. The variable domain in full, completed from reference TRBV14 and TRBJ2-2, reads EAGVTQFPSHSVIEKGQTVTLRCDPISGHDNLYWYRRVMGKEIKFLLHFVKESKQDESGMPNNRFLAERTGGTYSTLKVQPAELEDSGVYFCASSQALAGVTGELFFGEGSRLTVL.

The genes are TRBV10-2 and TRBJ2-1; 12 bases match TRBD2. Germline V lookup: CDR1 WSHSY, CDR2 SAAADI. CDR3 length: 16 residues. V trimming: 8 bases; J trimming: 7 bases; junction bases outside the gene matches: 12. For the CDR3, the DNA is TGCGCCAGCGGACCCCTAGCTAGCGGGAGGGTAAATGAGCAGTTCTTC. The encoded protein is CASGPLASGRVNEQFF.

The chain carries TRBV30 and TRBJ1-4; no clear D. This CDR3 contains 13 residues. V was pared by 5 bases and J by 9 bases, with 16 bases between. CDR1 and CDR2 from the germline V gene are GTSNPN and SVGIG (reference sequence). CDR3 residues: CAWDGFTGQKLFF. The CDR3 DNA reads as TGTGCCTGGGACGGATTTACCGGTCAAAAACTGTTTTTT. Full variable domain (rest looked up from reference TRBV30 and TRBJ1-4): SQTIHQWPATLVQPVGSPLSLECTVEGTSNPNLYWYRQAAGRGLQLLFYSVGIGQISSEVPQNLSASRPQDRQFILSSKKLLLSDSGFYLCAWDGFTGQKLFFGSGTQLSVL.

This clone is a singleton in its sample. This chain joins TRBV18 and TRBJ2-7, with D uncertain. The CDR3 is 12 residues long. Germline CDR1 and CDR2: KGHSH and LQKENI. V dropped 3 bases and J dropped 5 bases, with 8 bases sitting between them. The CDR3 DNA reads as TGTGCCAGCTCACCCAAGAGTAACGAGCAGTACTTC. The encoded protein is CASSPKSNEQYF.

This clone was detected a few times. The chain uses TRBV11-3 and TRBJ2-2, with 11 bases that match TRBD2. The CDR3 contains 16 residues. Germline trimming cut 3 bases from V and 1 base from J; bases unmatched to any gene: 1. CDR1 and CDR2 from the germline V gene are SGHNT and YENEEA. The CDR3 nucleotides are TGTGCCAGCAGCTTCGGACTAGCGGGGAACACCGGGGAGCTGTTTTTT. Translation: CASSFGLAGNTGELFF.